The 25 T cell receptor beta chains presented below share a single source sample, sequenced in a study of blood T cell repertoires in COVID-19. Assay used: immunoSEQ multiplex PCR; TCRdb lists only in-frame clones, some missing. The top ten hold 2.5% to 3.5% of the sample, which has about 160,000 clones, 70% to 90% seen once. The sequencing sample was made of peripheral blood. The receptors were sampled from a man aged 60 to 69 with acute or convalescent COVID-19.

The chain carries TRBV7-8 and TRBJ2-7, with D possibly being TRBD1 (5 bases). Germline CDR1 SGHVS, CDR2 FQNEAQ. The length of the CDR3 is 14 residues. The ends were cut back, 0 bases at V and 5 bases at J, with 11 bases in the middle. This chain's CDR3 is CASSLAGRAHEQYF. The CDR3 bases are TGTGCCAGCAGCTTAGCGGGCAGGGCCCACGAGCAGTACTTC.

V usage is TRBV9 and J usage is TRBJ2-3, with D hard to call. The V end lost 3 bases, the J end lost 5 bases, and 10 bases lay between the germline ends. Per the germline V gene, CDR1 is SGDLS and CDR2 is YYNGEE. The CDR3 covers 13 residues. The CDR3 reads CASSALPLDTQYF. For the CDR3, the DNA is TGTGCCAGCAGCGCCCTCCCCCTAGATACGCAGTATTTT.

This chain links TRBV5-1 with TRBJ2-7; 7 bases are shared with TRBD1. The germline CDR1 and CDR2 sequences are SGHRS and YFSETQ. V lost 4 bases and J lost 5; bases outside the gene matches: 9. The CDR3 runs 14 residues. CDR3: CASSPSRTGNEQYF. For the CDR3, the DNA is TGCGCCAGCAGCCCGTCCCGGACAGGCAACGAGCAGTACTTC.

The J gene is TRBJ1-5, the V gene TRBV18; tentatively, D is TRBD1 (5 bases). V lost 6 bases to trimming and J lost 0 bases, with 21 bases between them. Per germline, CDR1 KGHSH and CDR2 LQKENI. The CDR3 totals 18 residues. The CDR3 here is CASSWRGPRSDSNQPQHF. The CDR3 DNA sequence: TGTGCCAGCTCGTGGCGGGGACCCCGAAGTGATAGCAATCAGCCCCAGCATTTT.

The chain employs TRBV6-4 and TRBJ1-2; 7 bases map to TRBD1. This CDR3 is 15 amino acids long. The V segment lost 0 bases and the J segment 4 bases; nucleotides outside the gene matches: 5. Germline V gene lookup returns CDR1 MRHNA and CDR2 SNTAGT. The CDR3 sequence: CASSDSGGVGYGYTF. CDR3 nucleotide sequence: TGTGCCAGCAGTGACTCAGGGGGCGTCGGCTATGGCTACACCTTC.

The V gene is TRBV4-2, the J gene TRBJ1-4, with TRBD1 as a possible D gene (6 bases). V was pared by 3 bases and J by 2 bases, with 10 bases between. Germline V gives CDR1 LGHNA, CDR2 YNFKEQ. The length of the CDR3 is 15 residues. The CDR3, as DNA: TGTGCCAGCAGCCATTACAGGGATACTAATGAAAAACTGTTTTTT. As protein: CASSHYRDTNEKLFF.

This rearrangement joins TRBV3-1 (or the pseudogene TRBV3-2) to TRBJ1-5; TRBD1 aligns across 10 bases. V lost 3 bases, J lost 3 bases, and 2 bases stayed unmatched. CDR3 size: 15 residues. CDR1 and CDR2 (germline): LGHDT, YNNKEL (reference sequence). The CDR3 is CASSQGTGVNQPQHF. The CDR3, as DNA: TGTGCCAGCAGCCAGGGGACAGGGGTCAATCAGCCCCAGCATTTT.

On this clone: At the DNA level, this CDR3 is encoded by other sequences in the same sample as well. The rearrangement joins TRBV11-2 to TRBJ2-7; D may be TRBD2 (5 bases). Trimming removed 3 bases from V and 2 bases from J, with 8 bases in between. Germline lookup yields CDR1 SGHAT and CDR2 FQNNGV. CDR3 length: 13 amino acids. CDR3 protein: CASSFPGTYEQYF. CDR3 nucleotides: TGTGCCAGCAGCTTCCCCGGGACCTACGAGCAGTACTTC.

This clone was observed once. The V gene is TRBV3-1 (or the pseudogene TRBV3-2), the J gene TRBJ2-2, with TRBD1 matching 8 bases. Per germline, CDR1 LGHDT and CDR2 YNNKEL (reference sequence). V lost 1 base to trimming and J lost 5 bases; unmatched junction nucleotides: 3. The CDR3 contains 15 residues. The CDR3 DNA sequence: TGTGCCAGCAGCCAAGCCAGGGGGCAGACCGGGGAGCTGTTTTTT. Translated, it gives CASSQARGQTGELFF.

The V and J genes are TRBV30 and TRBJ1-2; D gene unclear. Germline V gives CDR1 GTSNPN, CDR2 SVGIG (reference sequence). Trimming cost V 1 base and J 0 bases, with 12 bases left between them. The length of the CDR3 is 15 residues. CDR3 in DNA: TGTGCCTGGAGTGCAGCAGGCGCCTCTAACTATGGCTACACCTTC. Translating it yields CAWSAAGASNYGYTF.

V gene TRBV13 combines with J gene TRBJ2-7, with 9 bases fitting TRBD1. The CDR3 is 15 amino acids. The V gene end was trimmed by 5 bases and the J gene end by 4 bases; junction bases not matched to a gene: 9. Looked up from germline, CDR1 is PRHDT and CDR2 is FYEKMQ (reference sequence). CDR3 protein: CASSPNRGQTYEQYF. As DNA, the CDR3 is TGTGCCAGCAGCCCTAACAGGGGGCAAACTTACGAGCAGTACTTC.

This chain links TRBV2 with TRBJ2-5; 9 bases are shared with TRBD1. V lost 7 bases and J lost 4; bases outside the gene matches: 7. CDR1 SNHLY and CDR2 FYNNEI come from the germline V gene. The CDR3 runs 14 residues. CDR3: CASNGQGPSETQYF. The DNA of the CDR3 is TGTGCCAGCAATGGACAGGGGCCATCAGAGACCCAGTACTTC.

The chain uses TRBV4-2 and TRBJ2-1; D unclear. CDR3 length: 16 residues. The germline V and J ends were trimmed by 4 bases and 4 bases, with 17 bases remaining between them. CDR1 is LGHNA and CDR2 is YNFKEQ in the germline V gene. CDR3 region: CASSREVQEKYNEQFF. CDR3 coding DNA: TGTGCCAGCAGCCGAGAGGTGCAGGAAAAATACAATGAGCAGTTCTTC.

V usage is TRBV13 and J usage is TRBJ2-1; 8 nucleotides align to TRBD1. CDR1 and CDR2 (germline): PRHDT, FYEKMQ (reference sequence). The length of the CDR3 is 14 residues. J lost 7 bases, V lost 4 bases, and 6 bases had no gene match. Here the CDR3 reads CASSWRDRSNEQFF. As DNA, the CDR3 is TGTGCCAGCAGCTGGCGGGACAGGTCGAATGAGCAGTTCTTC.

This chain connects TRBV6-5 to TRBJ2-3, with TRBD2 matching 8 bases. Germline trimming cut 6 bases from V and 6 bases from J; bases unmatched to any gene: 11. The length of the CDR3 is 15 residues. Per germline, CDR1 MNHEY and CDR2 SVGAGI. CDR3 in amino acids: CASSPWAGGTDTQYF. In DNA form, the CDR3 reads TGTGCCAGCAGCCCATGGGCGGGGGGAACGGATACGCAGTATTTT.

The chain recombines TRBV20-1 with TRBJ1-2; 9 bases are shared with TRBD1. With 8 bases clipped from V and 8 bases from J, the junction kept 6 bases outside the gene matches. The CDR3 totals 11 residues. CDR1 is DFQATT, CDR2 SNEGSKA, per germline (reference sequence). The CDR3: CSLQGAEGYTF. CDR3 DNA: TGCAGTTTACAGGGGGCTGAAGGCTACACCTTC.

The chain employs TRBV7-2 and TRBJ2-7; 13 nucleotides agree with TRBD2. Trimming took 5 bases from V and 9 from J; bases not matched to a gene: 13. The length of the CDR3 is 16 residues. The germline V gene has CDR1 SGHTA and CDR2 FQGNSA. Written as DNA, the CDR3 is TGTGCCAGCAGCCAGGGACTAGCGGGGATGACTACGACGCAGTACTTC. It translates to CASSQGLAGMTTTQYF.

This clone was observed a single time. The chain carries TRBV5-6 and TRBJ2-5, with no clear D. Germline V gene lookup returns CDR1 SGHDT and CDR2 YYEEEE. The CDR3 runs 13 residues. V was shortened by 6 bases and J by 6 bases, with 15 bases between the two germline ends. The CDR3 is CASTRSESQTQYF. The CDR3 nucleotides are TGTGCCAGCACCCGGAGTGAATCCCAGACCCAGTACTTC.

This clone occurred a few times. The gene calls are TRBV29-1 and TRBJ1-5, with D possibly matching TRBD1 (5 bases). The germline V gene has CDR1 SQVTM and CDR2 ANQGSEA. CDR3 length: 14 residues. Trimming pared 4 bases from V and 3 bases from J, leaving 13 bases between. CDR3 coding DNA: TGCAGCGTTGCCTGGGTGGGGCCCAATCAGCCCCAGCATTTT. Translation gives CSVAWVGPNQPQHF.

The chain links TRBV19 to TRBJ1-4; a weak D match, TRBD1 (6 bases). V was clipped by 5 bases and J by 7 bases, with 14 bases between them. CDR3 size: 14 residues. Germline CDR1 and CDR2: LNHDA and SQIVND (reference sequence). The CDR3 bases are TGTGCCAGTAGTGTCACAGGGTTTAGTGAAAAACTGTTTTTT. This sequence encodes CASSVTGFSEKLFF.

DNA of the CDR3: TGTGCCAGCAGTGAGGACAGATCGAACACTGAAGCTTTCTTT. Protein: CASSEDRSNTEAFF. This rearrangement joins TRBV2 to TRBJ1-1, with D maybe TRBD1 (6 bases). Germline lookup yields CDR1 SNHLY and CDR2 FYNNEI. The V end was cut by 3 bases, the J end by 1 base, with 9 bases between. This CDR3 contains 14 residues. The full variable domain, completed using reference TRBV2 and TRBJ1-1, is EPEVTQTPSHQVTQMGQEVILRCVPISNHLYFYWYRQILGQKVEFLVSFYNNEISEKSEIFDDQFSVERPDGSNFTLKIRSTKLEDSAMYFCASSEDRSNTEAFFGQGTRLTVV.

The chain is built from TRBV5-8 and TRBJ1-3; D gene uncertain. The V end lost 2 bases, the J end lost 0 bases, and 24 bases lay between the germline ends. The CDR3 is made up of 20 amino acids. CDR1 and CDR2 from the germline V gene are SGHTS and YDEGEE. CDR3 coding DNA: TGTGCCAGCAGCTTCGTCGGTATTTCGGCGGAGTCCAACTCTGGAAACACCATATATTTT. It translates to CASSFVGISAESNSGNTIYF.

The CDR3 coding sequence is TGTGCCAGCTCACCAATGACCCAGCGGGGAGGATACGGCACAGATACGCAGTATTTT. This codes for CASSPMTQRGGYGTDTQYF. The chain joins TRBV18 to TRBJ2-3; the match to TRBD2 covers 7 bases. Looked up from germline, CDR1 is KGHSH and CDR2 is LQKENI. CDR3 length equals 19 residues. The junction had 15 bases not matched to a gene; V was cut back by 2 bases and J by 1 base. Full variable domain (remainder filled in from reference TRBV18 and TRBJ2-3): NAGVMQNPRHLVRRRGQEARLRCSPMKGHSHVYWYRQLPEEGLKFMVYLQKENIIDESGMPKERFSAEFPKEGPSILRIQQVVRGDSAAYFCASSPMTQRGGYGTDTQYFGPGTRLTVL.

This chain links TRBV6-5 with TRBJ2-7; no clear D gene. There are 14 residues in the CDR3. In germline, CDR1 is MNHEY, CDR2 SVGAGI. The V and J ends lost 7 bases and 2 bases respectively, with 15 bases between them. CDR3 sequence (DNA): TGTGCCAGCAAATTAGCAGACGGTCCCTACGAGCAGTACTTC. This encodes CASKLADGPYEQYF.

This clone was recorded only once. The rearrangement uses TRBV19 and TRBJ1-6; D is ambiguous. Trimming removed 6 bases from V and 0 bases from J, with 6 bases in between. Germline V gene lookup returns CDR1 LNHDA and CDR2 SQIVND (reference sequence). This CDR3 contains 14 residues. CDR3 region: CASSFSSYNSPLHF. CDR3 DNA: TGTGCCAGTAGCTTCAGCTCCTATAATTCACCCCTCCACTTT.